Shown below are 16 T cell receptor beta chains from a single sample sequenced in a study of T cells in Graves' hyperthyroidism and ophthalmopathy (dated by TCRdb to between 2018 and 2020). Preparation of the library involved multiplex PCR. The run used an Illumina HiSeq 2000. TCR beta CDR3 regions were amplified from RNA transcripts. The TCR CDR3 was subjected to a first round of RT-PCR using the HTBI primer set and the Qiagen OneStep RT-PCR kit. Through fastp at Q25 and MiXCR, TCRdb rebuilt clones from the public reads, retaining in-frame beta chains. Duplicate CDR3 protein sequences are folded into a single record with the most common DNA and genes. The sample includes roughly 750,000 distinct CDR3 sequences, with about a sixth observed a single time. The ten largest clones capture approximately 8% of the sample. The specimen sequenced was blood. All receptors come from a man aged 18 to 35 with Graves' hyperthyroidism.

This rearrangement joins TRBV7-3 to TRBJ2-2; D ambiguous. CDR3 size: 15 residues. The germline V gene has CDR1 SGHTA and CDR2 FQGTGA. V lost 0 bases to trimming and J lost 3 bases, with 8 bases between them. CDR3 DNA sequence: TGTGCCAGCAGCTTAACTCGGAGCCACACCGGGGAGCTGTTTTTT. This translates into CASSLTRSHTGELFF.

This clonotype was detected only a few times. The chain joins TRBV9 to TRBJ2-1, with 10 bases aligning to TRBD2. V lost 3 bases to trimming and J lost 5 bases; unmatched junction nucleotides: 8. From germline, CDR1 is SGDLS and CDR2 YYNGEE. The CDR3 runs 16 residues. The CDR3 here is CASSGVLAGPDNEQFF. The CDR3 bases are TGTGCCAGCAGCGGAGTACTAGCGGGACCGGACAATGAGCAGTTCTTC.

This clonotype was found many times. The chain employs TRBV28 and TRBJ1-2, with D possibly TRBD1 on 6 matching bases. Trimming removed 5 bases from V and 8 bases from J, with 12 bases in between. Germline CDR1 reads MDHEN; CDR2 reads SYDVKM. This CDR3 is built from 12 residues. CDR3 nucleotide sequence: TGTGCCAGCAGTACAACAGGGCTCGGCTACACCTTC. It codes for CASSTTGLGYTF.

In this sample, this clonotype turned up once. With a much larger clone just one base away, this may be a read error. V usage is TRBV7-8 and J usage is TRBJ2-1; 11 bases align to TRBD2. The CDR3 has 16 amino acids. Losses at the gene ends were 6 bases for V and 10 bases for J; bases not matched to a gene: 14. Germline CDR1 and CDR2: SGHVS and FQNEAQ. CDR3 in amino acids: CASRSGTSGGGYEQFF. The CDR3 bases are TGTGCCAGCAGGTCCGGGACTAGCGGAGGGGGATACGAGCAGTTCTTC.

This clonotype was observed a handful of times. The chain carries TRBV24-1 and TRBJ2-1, with D possibly matching TRBD2 (6 bases). V dropped 3 bases and J dropped 7 bases, with 18 bases sitting between them. The germline V gene encodes CDR1 KGHDR and CDR2 SFDVKD. The CDR3 contains 16 residues. For the CDR3, the DNA is TGTGCCACCAGTGATCCCGGGAGATACCTGGCAAATGAGCAGTTCTTC. Protein sequence: CATSDPGRYLANEQFF.

The chain couples TRBV10-2 to TRBJ1-1; perhaps TRBD1 as D (5 bases). The CDR3 loop spans 17 amino acids. Trimming took 3 bases from V and 1 from J, leaving 18 bases between them. From germline, CDR1 is WSHSY and CDR2 SAAADI. CDR3 coding DNA: TGCGCCAGCAGTGAAGGCCAGGGATATTTCGGGAACACTGAAGCTTTCTTT. Its translation: CASSEGQGYFGNTEAFF.

Regarding this clonotype: A much more abundant neighbour one base away suggests this may be a read error. This chain joins TRBV10-3 and TRBJ2-5, with no clear D. The CDR3 has 14 residues. Germline CDR1 and CDR2: ENHRY and SYGVKD. The CDR3 spells CPISGDGPQETQYF. CDR3 coding DNA: TGTCCCATCAGTGGGGATGGCCCCCAAGAGACCCAGTACTTC.

This clonotype was found many times. This rearrangement joins TRBV7-9 to TRBJ2-7, with 7 bases that match TRBD1. Germline V lookup: CDR1 SEHNR, CDR2 FQNEAQ (reference sequence). J was trimmed by 4 bases and V by 5 bases; bases with no gene match: 8. The CDR3 runs 14 residues. CDR3 coding DNA: TGTGCCAGCAGCAATCGACAGGGTGCGTACGAGCAGTACTTC. Its translation: CASSNRQGAYEQYF. Based on the CDR3 plus reference TRBV7-9 and TRBJ2-7, the full variable domain is DTGVSQNPRHKITKRGQNVTFRCDPISEHNRLYWYRQTLGQGPEFLTYFQNEAQLEKSRLLSDRFSAERPKGSFSTLEIQRTEQGDSAMYLCASSNRQGAYEQYFGPGTRLTVT.

Many counts were recorded for this clonotype. This chain uses TRBV6-2 or TRBV6-3 with TRBJ2-2; D could derive from TRBD1 or TRBD2 (5 bases each). Germline V gene data show CDR1 as MNHEY and CDR2 as SVGEGT. The CDR3 length is 14 residues. The V end lost 5 bases, the J end lost 3 bases, and 10 bases lay between the germline ends. CDR3 in DNA: TGTGCCAGCAGTGTCGGGACCGACACCGGGGAGCTGTTTTTT. Amino acid sequence: CASSVGTDTGELFF.

In its sample, this clonotype was seen many times. J is TRBJ2-7 and V is TRBV20-1; TRBD1 aligns across 8 bases. CDR1 is DFQATT and CDR2 is SNEGSKA in the germline V gene (reference sequence). This CDR3 region has 15 residues. The J segment lost 4 bases and the V segment lost 3 bases, leaving 11 bases of the junction unmatched. The CDR3 loop is CSASQQFQGAYEQYF. In nucleotides, the CDR3 is TGCAGTGCTAGTCAGCAGTTCCAGGGGGCATACGAGCAGTACTTC.

A few counts support this clonotype. The chain links TRBV20-1 to TRBJ2-7; D is perhaps TRBD1 (6 bases). There are 12 residues in the CDR3. V lost 3 bases and J 5 bases, leaving 11 bases between the germline ends. Per germline, CDR1 DFQATT and CDR2 SNEGSKA (reference sequence). This chain's CDR3 is CSASDRLDEQYF. CDR3 bases: TGCAGTGCTAGTGACAGGCTCGACGAGCAGTACTTC.

V usage is TRBV28 and J usage is TRBJ2-7, with D hard to call. Germline V lookup: CDR1 MDHEN, CDR2 SYDVKM. V lost 5 bases to trimming and J lost 1 base, with 12 bases between them. This CDR3 has 14 amino acids. In DNA, the CDR3 is TGTGCCAGCAGTACTTTCCGGAATTCCTACGAGCAGTACTTC. The encoded protein is CASSTFRNSYEQYF.

Regarding this clonotype: A much larger clone lies one base from this, so it may be a read error. V is TRBV5-5 and J is TRBJ1-4, with 10 bases that match TRBD1. Germline V lookup: CDR1 SGHKS, CDR2 YYEKEE (reference sequence). The CDR3 runs to 17 residues. The CDR3 sequence is CASSLDRGRIRDEELFF. The CDR3 DNA reads as TGTGCCAGCAGCCTTGACAGGGGGCGGATCAGAGATGAAGAACTGTTTTTT.

The V call is TRBV7-9, the J call TRBJ1-2, with D possibly matching TRBD1 (5 bases). Germline assignment: CDR1 SEHNR and CDR2 FQNEAQ (reference sequence). The CDR3 totals 14 residues. V shed 4 bases and J shed 6 bases, with 15 bases lying between them. The CDR3 sequence is CASSYLTEKHGYTF. The CDR3 DNA sequence: TGTGCCAGCAGCTACCTGACAGAGAAACATGGCTACACCTTC.

The rearrangement links TRBV30 to TRBJ1-3, with TRBD1 identical over 7 bases. The trim removed 5 bases at V and 0 bases at J, leaving 13 bases unmatched. CDR3 length: 17 residues. The V gene's germline CDR1 is GTSNPN and CDR2 SVGIG (reference sequence). The CDR3 loop reads CAWDREKVGLSGNTIYF. The CDR3 DNA reads TGTGCCTGGGACAGGGAAAAAGTGGGGCTCTCTGGAAACACCATATATTTT. Filled out from reference TRBV30 and TRBJ1-3, the complete variable domain reads SQTIHQWPATLVQPVGSPLSLECTVEGTSNPNLYWYRQAAGRGLQLLFYSVGIGQISSEVPQNLSASRPQDRQFILSSKKLLLSDSGFYLCAWDREKVGLSGNTIYFGEGSWLTVV.

This clonotype was picked up many times. The rearrangement links TRBV10-3 to TRBJ2-7; D is uncertain. The CDR3 runs to 13 residues. Germline V gene sequence: CDR1 ENHRY, CDR2 SYGVKD. The V end was cut by 4 bases, the J end by 2 bases, with 9 bases between. The CDR3 reads CAISGGATYEQYF. CDR3 DNA: TGTGCCATCAGTGGAGGCGCAACCTACGAGCAGTACTTC.